A selection of T cell receptor beta chains follows, all from one sample in a study of T cell responses to AZD1222 COVID-19 vaccine. Assay used: immunoSEQ multiplex PCR; TCRdb lists only in-frame clones, some missing. Of some 140,000 clones listed, over 85% are singletons. The sequences come from peripheral blood, collected on day 0 of AZD1222 vaccination. These receptors were taken from an adult in good health. Each CDR3 is given with its conserved first and last residue. D genes are given only for firm matches.

len: 14
d_gene: .
j_gene: TRBJ1-1
v_gene: TRBV11-2
CDR3aa: CASILTVGFPEAFF
CDR3nt: TGTGCCAGCATCTTAACGGTCGGGTTCCCTGAAGCTTTCTTT

len: 13
d_gene: .
j_gene: TRBJ1-1
v_gene: TRBV10-3
CDR3aa: CASSTGLNTEAFF
CDR3nt: TGTGCCAGCTCGACAGGACTAAACACTGAAGCTTTCTTT

len: 17
d_gene: .
j_gene: TRBJ1-5
v_gene: TRBV28
CDR3aa: CASTTPGAPWGNQPQHF
CDR3nt: TGTGCCAGCACTACCCCTGGGGCGCCCTGGGGCAATCAGCCCCAGCATTTT

len: 13
d_gene: .
j_gene: TRBJ1-1
v_gene: TRBV7-3
CDR3aa: CASSLTVNTEAFF
CDR3nt: TGTGCCAGCAGCTTGACAGTTAACACTGAAGCTTTCTTT

len: 14
d_gene: .
j_gene: TRBJ2-1
v_gene: TRBV10-2
CDR3aa: CASSESGLYNEQFF
CDR3nt: TGCGCCAGCAGTGAGTCTGGACTGTACAATGAGCAGTTCTTC

len: 17
d_gene: .
j_gene: TRBJ1-4
v_gene: TRBV5-6
CDR3aa: CASSLRRSLNRNEKLFF
CDR3nt: TGTGCCAGCAGCTTGCGGCGGTCGCTAAATCGGAATGAAAAACTGTTTTTT

len: 14
d_gene: .
j_gene: TRBJ2-7
v_gene: TRBV5-8
CDR3aa: CASSLNPGGAEQYF
CDR3nt: TGTGCCAGCAGCTTGAACCCAGGGGGGGCCGAGCAGTACTTC

len: 14
d_gene: .
j_gene: TRBJ2-5
v_gene: TRBV2
CDR3aa: CASSEVVQQETQYF
CDR3nt: TGTGCCAGCAGTGAAGTGGTACAGCAAGAGACCCAGTACTTC

len: 16
d_gene: .
j_gene: TRBJ1-6
v_gene: TRBV4-2
CDR3aa: CASSQNFREGGSPLHF
CDR3nt: TGTGCCAGCAGCCAGAACTTCAGGGAGGGTGGTTCACCCCTCCACTTT

len: 12
d_gene: TRBD2
j_gene: TRBJ2-1
v_gene: TRBV7-9
CDR3aa: CASTLLAGVQFF
CDR3nt: TGTGCCAGCACCTTACTAGCGGGAGTCCAGTTCTTC

len: 14
d_gene: TRBD1
j_gene: TRBJ1-2
v_gene: TRBV7-2
CDR3aa: CASSLEGTGNGYTF
CDR3nt: TGTGCCAGCAGCTTAGAGGGGACAGGGAATGGCTACACCTTC

len: 11
d_gene: .
j_gene: TRBJ2-7
v_gene: TRBV20-1
CDR3aa: CSARDGYEQYF
CDR3nt: TGCAGTGCGAGGGACGGCTACGAGCAGTACTTC

len: 12
d_gene: .
j_gene: TRBJ2-4
v_gene: TRBV3-1/TRBV3-2
CDR3aa: CASSQDTNIQYF
CDR3nt: TGTGCCAGCAGCCAAGATACCAACATTCAGTACTTC

len: 19
d_gene: .
j_gene: TRBJ2-2
v_gene: TRBV7-9
CDR3aa: CASSQPLDTSLTNTGELFF
CDR3nt: TGTGCCAGCAGCCAGCCTCTAGACACGAGCCTTACGAACACCGGGGAGCTGTTTTTT

len: 17
d_gene: .
j_gene: TRBJ2-2
v_gene: TRBV11-2
CDR3aa: CASSRKTGGSNTGELFF
CDR3nt: TGTGCCAGCAGCCGCAAAACTGGTGGATCGAACACCGGGGAGCTGTTTTTT

len: 13
d_gene: .
j_gene: TRBJ1-2
v_gene: TRBV21-1
CDR3aa: CARSPRTLDGYTF
CDR3nt: TGTGCCAGAAGCCCCCGGACTTTGGATGGCTACACCTTC

len: 13
d_gene: TRBD1
j_gene: TRBJ2-4
v_gene: TRBV6-5
CDR3aa: CASSSSWTGPPDF
CDR3nt: TGTGCCAGCAGTTCATCCTGGACAGGACCCCCTGACTTC

len: 16
d_gene: .
j_gene: TRBJ1-6
v_gene: TRBV5-5
CDR3aa: CASSLALEAAYSPLHF
CDR3nt: TGTGCCAGCAGCTTGGCCCTCGAGGCAGCTTATTCACCCCTCCACTTT

len: 14
d_gene: .
j_gene: TRBJ2-7
v_gene: TRBV10-3
CDR3aa: CAISESGQTYEQYF
CDR3nt: TGTGCCATCAGTGAGTCAGGACAGACCTACGAGCAGTACTTC

len: 15
d_gene: .
j_gene: TRBJ2-1
v_gene: TRBV5-6
CDR3aa: CASSLVGGARPEQFF
CDR3nt: TGTGCCAGCAGCTTGGTTGGGGGGGCGCGGCCTGAGCAGTTCTTC

len: 12
d_gene: .
j_gene: TRBJ2-1
v_gene: TRBV20-1
CDR3aa: CSASIADNEQFF
CDR3nt: TGCAGTGCTAGTATAGCGGACAATGAGCAGTTCTTC

len: 19
d_gene: TRBD2
j_gene: TRBJ2-4
v_gene: TRBV11-2
CDR3aa: CASSLVTRTSGLAKNIQYF
CDR3nt: TGTGCCAGCAGCTTAGTCACGCGGACTAGCGGGCTAGCCAAAAACATTCAGTACTTC

len: 15
d_gene: .
j_gene: TRBJ1-1
v_gene: TRBV25-1
CDR3aa: CASSETGRRFTEAFF
CDR3nt: TGTGCCAGCAGTGAAACGGGCAGGCGATTTACTGAAGCTTTCTTT

len: 13
d_gene: .
j_gene: TRBJ2-1
v_gene: TRBV24-1
CDR3aa: CATSEGLTNEQFF
CDR3nt: TGTGCCACCAGTGAGGGACTTACCAATGAGCAGTTCTTC

len: 15
d_gene: .
j_gene: TRBJ2-1
v_gene: TRBV6-5
CDR3aa: CASSPRDGPYNEQFF
CDR3nt: TGTGCCAGCAGCCCCCGGGACGGCCCATACAATGAGCAGTTCTTC

len: 16
d_gene: .
j_gene: TRBJ1-5
v_gene: TRBV19
CDR3aa: CASSISGGYGNQPQHF
CDR3nt: TGTGCCAGTAGTATATCCGGGGGGTATGGCAATCAGCCCCAGCATTTT

len: 13
d_gene: .
j_gene: TRBJ1-2
v_gene: TRBV7-2
CDR3aa: CASSLTRDNGYTF
CDR3nt: TGTGCCAGCAGCTTAACCAGGGACAATGGCTACACCTTC

len: 14
d_gene: TRBD2
j_gene: TRBJ2-1
v_gene: TRBV3-1/TRBV3-2
CDR3aa: CASRGLADYNEQFF
CDR3nt: TGTGCCAGCAGGGGACTAGCGGATTACAATGAGCAGTTCTTC

len: 15
d_gene: .
j_gene: TRBJ1-6
v_gene: TRBV27
CDR3aa: CASSLSPGHNSPLHF
CDR3nt: TGTGCCAGCAGTTTATCCCCGGGACATAATTCACCCCTCCACTTT

len: 15
d_gene: .
j_gene: TRBJ1-1
v_gene: TRBV7-2
CDR3aa: CASSLQPLPGAEAFF
CDR3nt: TGTGCCAGCAGCTTACAACCCTTACCTGGCGCTGAAGCTTTCTTT

len: 16
d_gene: TRBD2
j_gene: TRBJ2-7
v_gene: TRBV4-1
CDR3aa: CASSQDPGGLTYEQYF
CDR3nt: TGCGCCAGCAGCCAAGATCCGGGAGGTCTTACCTACGAGCAGTACTTC

len: 13
d_gene: TRBD1
j_gene: TRBJ2-1
v_gene: TRBV2
CDR3aa: CASDRVEYNEQFF
CDR3nt: TGTGCCAGCGACAGGGTGGAGTACAATGAGCAGTTCTTC